This T cell receptor (beta chain) is from a study of stem cell transplantation in POMP-related autoinflammatory disease. Study-level points and caveats: A trend toward lower repertoire diversity and greater clonality appeared in every analyzed T-cell subset of PRAID patients. In PRAID patients, the number of distinct TRB V-J gene pairings was restricted.

Here immunoSEQ multiplex PCR was the method, and the copy in TCRdb shows in-frame clones only, minus some. The sample has 8,500 to 14,000 clones, 70% to 90% seen once. PRAID featured immunodeficiency plus autoinflammation. As to this clone: Its antigen is currently unknown.

The material was CD8+ T cells from PBMCs, obtained before stem cell transplantation. This sequence was found in a human donor with POMP-related autoinflammation and immune dysregulation (PRAID).

CDR3 amino acids: CASSLSPEEEKLFF. In DNA form, the CDR3 reads TGTGCCAGCAGCTTGTCCCCCGAGGAGGAAAAACTGTTTTTT. The gene calls are TRBV7-9 and TRBJ1-4; D ambiguous. V lost 3 bases and J lost 8, with 13 bases in between. The germline V gene has CDR1 SEHNR and CDR2 FQNEAQ (reference sequence). The CDR3 covers 14 residues. The whole variable domain, remainder taken from reference TRBV7-9 and TRBJ1-4, is DTGVSQNPRHKITKRGQNVTFRCDPISEHNRLYWYRQTLGQGPEFLTYFQNEAQLEKSRLLSDRFSAERPKGSFSTLEIQRTEQGDSAMYLCASSLSPEEEKLFFGSGTQLSVL.